This T cell receptor beta chain was identified during a study of response to subunit inactivated influenza vaccine. Study outcomes and limitations: The study's authors posited that every seasonal influenza vaccination enlists few new T cells.

TCRdb used MiXCR to reprocess the RT-PCR reads, holding one entry per CDR3 protein. The sample shows about 540,000 distinct CDR3 sequences, 13% to 15% of them seen only once. Germline CDR1 and CDR2: DFQATT and SNEGSKA (reference sequence). The ends were cut back, 3 bases at V and 7 bases at J, with 21 bases in the middle. This CDR3 spans 15 amino acids. Of note for this clonotype: No antigen is known for it.

This clonotype originated in a man between 45 and 60 years old who received an inactivated influenza vaccine. The material sequenced was PBMCs from blood, taken 11 to 12 days after vaccination. This rearrangement joins TRBV20-1 to TRBJ1-1, with D hard to call. The CDR3 DNA reads TGCAGTGCTAGGGTCCCCCAACTCTTTTCGCTTGAAGCTTTCTTT. This sequence encodes CSARVPQLFSLEAFF.